This TCR beta chain is from a study of cytomegalovirus exposure and HLA in healthy donors. Findings of the study overall: Other equally common chains were less clonally expanded than HLA-associated TCR beta chains, a later analysis showed.

The PCR ran on 60 Vbeta and 13 Jbeta primers. The repertoire was sequenced with immunoSEQ multiplex PCR; TCRdb's copy has only in-frame clones and lacks some. The table has some 130,000 clones, over 75% seen once; the top ten hold approximately 4.5%. The CDR3 spans 13 residues. The V end was cut by 2 bases, the J end by 7 bases, with 11 bases between. Germline CDR1 and CDR2: SEHNR and FQNEAQ (reference sequence). This clone was picked up a small number of times. Its target is not known. This TCR derives from a male donor in good health and CMV-seropositive. The chain uses TRBV7-9 and TRBJ1-2; perhaps TRBD1 as D (6 bases). The sample taken for sequencing was PBMCs. DNA of the CDR3: TGTGCCAGCAGCTTACCGGGGGGCCGTGGCTACACCTTC. This codes for CASSLPGGRGYTF.